Following are 25 T cell receptor beta chains from one sample sequenced in a study of cytomegalovirus exposure and HLA in healthy donors. The study ran its PCR with 60 Vbeta and 13 Jbeta primers. Assay used: immunoSEQ multiplex PCR; TCRdb lists only in-frame clones, some missing. Of about 90,000 clones in the sample, roughly 78% were seen once. Sequenced sample: PBMCs. The receptors shown here come from a woman in her thirties or forties in good health and CMV-seropositive.

This chain links TRBV6-5 with TRBJ2-2; D is uncertain. V lost 2 bases and J lost 1, with 11 bases in between. Germline values: CDR1 MNHEY, CDR2 SVGAGI. The CDR3 is 16 amino acids. The CDR3 region has the DNA TGTGCCAGCAGTTACAATGGGCCGCGGAACACCGGGGAGCTGTTTTTT. This translates into CASSYNGPRNTGELFF.

CDR3 DNA: TGTGCCTGGGTTACAGGGGGGTCCTACAATGAGCAGTTCTTC. It specifies CAWVTGGSYNEQFF. The chain combines TRBV30 with TRBJ2-1; TRBD1 matches at 8 bases. Germline V gene data show CDR1 as GTSNPN and CDR2 as SVGIG (reference sequence). After removal of 5 bases from V and 1 base from J, the junction contained 4 bases not matched to a gene. The CDR3 consists of 14 residues.

The chain recombines TRBV4-3 with TRBJ1-6, with D perhaps matching TRBD1 (6 bases). Trimming pared 1 base from V and 8 bases from J, leaving 15 bases between. The CDR3 spans 16 residues. Germline V CDR1 and CDR2: LGHNA, YSLEER. The CDR3 loop reads CASSQGGGRVDSPLHF. The CDR3 DNA is TGCGCCAGCAGCCAAGGGGGGGGGCGCGTAGATTCACCCCTCCACTTT.

The rearrangement joins TRBV28 to TRBJ2-7; perhaps TRBD1 as D (5 bases). The CDR3 consists of 14 residues. The germline V gene has CDR1 MDHEN and CDR2 SYDVKM. Trimming shortened V by 2 bases and J by 3 bases, and 11 bases separated the two germline ends. The chain's CDR3 is CASSLTDKYYEQYF. The CDR3 DNA sequence: TGTGCCAGCAGTTTAACGGACAAGTACTACGAGCAGTACTTC.

V gene TRBV29-1 combines with J gene TRBJ2-2, with 7 bases aligning to TRBD1. The trim removed 7 bases at V and 5 bases at J, leaving 4 bases unmatched. Germline-derived CDR1 and CDR2 are SQVTM and ANQGSEA. The CDR3 runs 12 residues. DNA for the CDR3: TGCAGCGAGACACAGGGGACCGGGGAGCTGTTTTTT. Translating it yields CSETQGTGELFF.

This clone turned up a few times. J is TRBJ2-7 and V is TRBV20-1, with 7 bases identical to TRBD1. In germline, CDR1 is DFQATT, CDR2 SNEGSKA (reference sequence). With 6 bases clipped from V and 6 bases from J, the junction kept 2 bases outside the gene matches. CDR3 length equals 10 residues. Here the CDR3 DNA reads TGCAGTGCGGGGACAGCCGAGCAGTACTTC. Encoded protein: CSAGTAEQYF.

V usage is TRBV10-2 and J usage is TRBJ2-7, with D possibly TRBD1 on 6 matching bases. The V gene's germline CDR1 is WSHSY and CDR2 SAAADI. This CDR3 region has 13 residues. V lost 2 bases and J lost 1, with 6 bases in between. The CDR3 DNA follows: TGCGCCAGCAGTGAGGGACAGTCCTACGAGCAGTACTTC. Protein sequence: CASSEGQSYEQYF.

The J gene is TRBJ1-6, the V gene TRBV6-5; 9 nucleotides align to TRBD1. From germline, CDR1 is MNHEY and CDR2 SVGAGI. J was trimmed by 8 bases and V by 2 bases; bases with no gene match: 7. The CDR3 length is 16 residues. The DNA of the CDR3 is TGTGCCAGCAGTTACGCGTCCGGACAGGGGTATTCACCCCTCCACTTT. As protein: CASSYASGQGYSPLHF.

In its sample, this clone was seen once. The chain has TRBV27 and TRBJ1-1, with 7 bases that match TRBD1. Germline V gene sequence: CDR1 MNHEY, CDR2 SMNVEV (reference sequence). The CDR3 spans 15 residues. The V gene end was trimmed by 7 bases and the J gene end by 2 bases; junction bases not matched to a gene: 10. The CDR3 nucleotides read TGTGCCAGCACTAAGACAGGGCATGGTAACACTGAAGCTTTCTTT. This codes for CASTKTGHGNTEAFF.

Only a few counts were recorded for this clone. The rearrangement joins TRBV2 to TRBJ2-3, with D perhaps TRBD2 (6 bases). CDR1 SNHLY and CDR2 FYNNEI come from the germline V gene. With 6 bases removed from V and 0 bases from J, the gap between germline ends came to 13 bases. The CDR3 runs to 15 residues. CDR3 protein: CASRTDGGSTDTQYF. The CDR3 DNA sequence: TGTGCCAGCAGGACGGATGGGGGGAGCACAGATACGCAGTATTTT.

V is TRBV11-3 and J is TRBJ1-4; TRBD1 matches at 12 bases. The ends lost 5 bases at V and 8 bases at J; junction bases unmatched: 6. The CDR3 spans 15 residues. Germline V gene sequence: CDR1 SGHNT, CDR2 YENEEA. CDR3 coding DNA: TGTGCCAGCAGCCCGTGGGACAGGGGGCAAGAAAAACTGTTTTTT. Residues: CASSPWDRGQEKLFF.

The CDR3 DNA reads as TGTGCCAGCGACCAAGGGGGTACACAGACCCAGTACTTC. This gives the protein CASDQGGTQTQYF. The V gene is TRBV25-1, the J gene TRBJ2-5; possible D gene TRBD1, 6 bases. Germline CDR1 MGHDK, CDR2 SYGVNS. There are 13 residues in the CDR3. Trimming took off 8 bases at V and 6 bases at J, with 16 bases between the two ends.

The chain joins TRBV6-5 to TRBJ1-2; TRBD1 agrees at 10 bases. The V gene's germline CDR1 is MNHEY and CDR2 SVGAGI. This CDR3 spans 15 amino acids. With 5 bases clipped from V and 7 bases from J, the junction kept 10 bases outside the gene matches. This CDR3 reads CASSPGTGEVRGYTF. In nucleotides, the CDR3 is TGTGCCAGCAGTCCCGGGACAGGGGAAGTACGTGGCTACACCTTC.

The J gene is TRBJ2-5, the V gene TRBV7-3, with D tentatively TRBD2 (7 bases). In germline, CDR1 is SGHTA, CDR2 FQGTGA. With 5 bases removed from V and 5 bases from J, the gap between germline ends came to 18 bases. This CDR3 comprises 15 residues. CDR3 nucleotide sequence: TGTGCCAGCAGCCCAGCGGGACACCCTGGGGAGACCCAGTACTTC. As protein: CASSPAGHPGETQYF.

Points on this clone: The junction departs from germline at one end; a sequencing error may be responsible. The rearrangement links TRBV5-1 to TRBJ1-2; D unclear. Per germline, CDR1 SGHRS and CDR2 YFSETQ. The CDR3 has 12 amino acids. CDR3 DNA: TGCGCCAGCAGCTCGGACGACTACGGCTACACCTTC. Translation: CASSSDDYGYTF.

The chain combines TRBV7-3 with TRBJ1-2; no definite D call. Trimming stripped 5 bases from V and 1 base from J, with 8 bases between. The CDR3 totals 13 residues. Germline lookup yields CDR1 SGHTA and CDR2 FQGTGA. For the CDR3, the DNA is TGTGCCAGCAGCCCGGAGGGTAACTATGGCTACACCTTC. Translating it yields CASSPEGNYGYTF.

The chain links TRBV15 to TRBJ1-1; D is perhaps TRBD1 (5 bases). The germline gives CDR1 LNHNV, CDR2 YYDKDF (reference sequence). The CDR3 has 13 residues. V gave up 9 bases and J gave up 0 bases, with 11 bases separating them. The CDR3 sequence is CATTFRVNTEAFF. The CDR3 DNA reads as TGTGCCACAACCTTCAGGGTGAACACTGAAGCTTTCTTT.

The CDR3 spells CASSKGWQGSGETQYF. The CDR3 DNA reads TGTGCCAGCAGCAAAGGTTGGCAGGGATCCGGAGAGACCCAGTACTTC. The chain combines TRBV21-1 with TRBJ2-5; the table names TRBD1, a call not compared with the DNA. TRBV21-1 is classified as a pseudogene. This CDR3 has 16 amino acids.

This clone was seen only once. The chain links TRBV21-1 to TRBJ1-5. TRBV21-1 is a known pseudogene. The CDR3 runs to 18 residues. The CDR3: CASSKGGGGYSSNQPQHF. DNA of the CDR3: TGTGCCAGCAGCAAAGGGGGAGGGGGGTATTCGAGCAATCAGCCCCAGCATTTT.

The chain employs TRBV7-8 and TRBJ1-4; 9 bases map to TRBD1. There are 15 residues in the CDR3. The germline gives CDR1 SGHVS, CDR2 FQNEAQ. J was trimmed by 8 bases and V by 5 bases; bases with no gene match: 9. The CDR3 region has the DNA TGTGCCAGCAGCCCTACACCGGGACAGGGAGAAAAACTGTTTTTT. Its translation is CASSPTPGQGEKLFF. Together with reference TRBV7-8 and TRBJ1-4, the CDR3 gives the full variable domain: GAGVSQSPRYKVAKRGQDVALRCDPISGHVSLFWYQQALGQGPEFLTYFQNEAQLDKSGLPSDRFFAERPEGSVSTLKIQRTQQEDSAVYLCASSPTPGQGEKLFFGSGTQLSVL.

The genes are TRBV7-9 and TRBJ2-5, with D possibly matching TRBD1 (6 bases). The end of the DNA aligns better with TRBJ2-7, so the J call may be wrong. The CDR3 contains 16 residues. CDR1 is SEHNR, CDR2 FQNEAQ, per germline (reference sequence). The CDR3, as DNA: TGTGCCAGCAGCCGTCGGGACAATCCTAAGACGGACGAGCAGTACTTC. Protein product: CASSRRDNPKTDEQYF.

The chain combines TRBV7-2 with TRBJ1-5; D perhaps matches TRBD1 (6 bases). The V end lost 7 bases, the J end lost 5 bases, and 9 bases lay between the germline ends. The CDR3 loop spans 12 amino acids. The germline V gene encodes CDR1 SGHTA and CDR2 FQGNSA. CDR3 sequence reads: CASKQGDQPQHF. CDR3 in DNA: TGTGCCAGCAAACAGGGCGATCAGCCCCAGCATTTT.

This chain connects TRBV5-4 to TRBJ2-6; 8 bases are shared with TRBD1. This CDR3 contains 17 residues. CDR1 is SGHNT, CDR2 YYREEE, per germline (reference sequence). The V and J ends lost 4 bases and 4 bases, in that order; junction bases with no gene match: 10. CDR3 in DNA: TGTGCCAGCAGCGGTGGACAGGGTTGGTCGGGGGCCAACGTCCTGACTTTC. Protein sequence: CASSGGQGWSGANVLTF. Drawing the rest from reference TRBV5-4 and TRBJ2-6, the complete variable domain is ETGVTQSPTHLIKTRGQQVTLRCSSQSGHNTVSWYQQALGQGPQFIFQYYREEENGRGNFPPRFSGLQFPNYSSELNVNALELDDSALYLCASSGGQGWSGANVLTFGAGSRLTVL.

V usage is TRBV2 and J usage is TRBJ2-2; D may be TRBD2 (5 bases). The CDR3 extends over 14 amino acids. Germline CDR1 is SNHLY and CDR2 is FYNNEI. Trimming pared 7 bases from V and 5 bases from J, leaving 14 bases between. CDR3 DNA: TGTGCCAGCAAAACTAGTATAACGACCGGGGAGCTGTTTTTT. Its protein is CASKTSITTGELFF.

This clone was seen once. This chain uses TRBV19 with TRBJ2-1, with 10 bases that match TRBD1. The CDR3 spans 16 residues. Germline loops: CDR1 LNHDA, CDR2 SQIVND (reference sequence). With 5 bases clipped from V and 2 bases from J, the junction kept 6 bases outside the gene matches. CDR3 in amino acids: CASSVRGQGAYNEQFF. CDR3 DNA sequence: TGTGCCAGTAGTGTTCGTGGACAGGGGGCCTACAATGAGCAGTTCTTC.